This T cell receptor beta chain was found in a study of blood T cell repertoires in COVID-19. As processed by the authors: Reference gene primer amplification in the assay estimated nucleated cell counts. Produced via immunoSEQ multiplex PCR; TCRdb's table is partial and in-frame only. That table is the source of V, J and clone size, and D and trimming were worked out from the DNA. This sample has roughly 290,000 clones; 75% to 90% occur once, and the top ten carry 4.3%. CDR3 length equals 17 residues. Germline assignment: CDR1 SGHRS and CDR2 YFSETQ. Losses at the gene ends were 2 bases for V and 0 bases for J; bases not matched to a gene: 10.

The V gene is TRBV5-1, the J gene TRBJ1-1; 7 bases fit TRBD1. This TCR was recovered from a young woman who had recovered from COVID-19. The source material was PBMCs or T cells enriched from blood (not recorded which). Here the CDR3 reads CASSFSLGQALNTEAFF. The DNA for the CDR3 is TGCGCCAGCAGCTTCTCTCTTGGACAGGCGCTGAACACTGAAGCTTTCTTT.